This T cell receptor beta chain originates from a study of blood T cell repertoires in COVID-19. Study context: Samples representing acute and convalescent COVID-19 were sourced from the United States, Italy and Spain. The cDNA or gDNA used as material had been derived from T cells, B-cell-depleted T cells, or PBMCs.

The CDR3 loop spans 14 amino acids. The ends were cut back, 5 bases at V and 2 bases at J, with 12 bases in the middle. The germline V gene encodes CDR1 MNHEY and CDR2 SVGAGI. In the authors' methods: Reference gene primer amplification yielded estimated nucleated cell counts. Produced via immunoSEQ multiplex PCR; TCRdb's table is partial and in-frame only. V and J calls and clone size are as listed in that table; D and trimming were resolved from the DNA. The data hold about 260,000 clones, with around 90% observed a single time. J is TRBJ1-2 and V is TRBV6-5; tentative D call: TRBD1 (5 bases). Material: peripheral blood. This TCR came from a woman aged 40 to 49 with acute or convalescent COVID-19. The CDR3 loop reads CASSPGFWNYGYTF. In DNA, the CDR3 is TGTGCCAGCAGTCCAGGGTTTTGGAACTATGGCTACACCTTC.